Following are 28 T cell receptor beta chains from one sample sequenced in a study of cytomegalovirus exposure and HLA in healthy donors. The PCR made use of 60 Vbeta and 13 Jbeta primers. Produced via immunoSEQ multiplex PCR; TCRdb's table is partial and in-frame only. The sample lists more than 150,000 clones; around 83% were seen once. Sequencing was performed on PBMCs. These receptors were collected from a middle-aged man in good health and CMV-seronegative.

V gene TRBV14 combines with J gene TRBJ1-1; 7 nucleotides agree with TRBD1. Germline lookup yields CDR1 SGHDN and CDR2 FVKESK. Trimming at V came to 3 bases and at J to 5 bases, leaving 12 bases not matched to a gene. This CDR3 is 16 amino acids long. CDR3 sequence reads: CASSHQGPGRGTEAFF. The CDR3 DNA follows: TGTGCCAGCAGCCACCAGGGGCCGGGCAGGGGGACTGAAGCTTTCTTT.

There are a few counts of this clone. CDR3 sequence: CASITLGGTSGSKGYNEQFF. The CDR3 DNA reads as TGTGCCAGCATCACTCTAGGGGGGACTAGCGGATCCAAGGGCTACAATGAGCAGTTCTTC. V usage is TRBV28 and J usage is TRBJ2-1, with 11 bases identical to TRBD2. The CDR3 is made up of 20 amino acids. The germline CDR1 and CDR2 sequences are MDHEN and SYDVKM. V was pared by 7 bases and J by 3 bases, with 20 bases of the junction left unmatched. Full variable domain (missing parts from reference TRBV28 and TRBJ2-1): DVKVTQSSRYLVKRTGEKVFLECVQDMDHENMFWYRQDPGLGLRLIYFSYDVKMKEKGDIPEGYSVSREKKERFSLILESASTNQTSMYLCASITLGGTSGSKGYNEQFFGPGTRLTVL.

The CDR3 protein is CASSPSYGTSTTGELFF. Here the CDR3 DNA reads TGTGCCAGCAGCCCCAGCTATGGGACTAGTACCACCGGGGAGCTGTTTTTT. V gene TRBV11-3 combines with J gene TRBJ2-2, with 8 bases that match TRBD2. J lost 4 bases, V lost 5 bases, and 12 bases had no gene match. The germline V gene has CDR1 SGHNT and CDR2 YENEEA. This CDR3 has 17 residues.

This clone came up once. V usage is TRBV27 and J usage is TRBJ2-5; D may be TRBD1 (5 bases). The CDR3 runs 16 residues. Germline V gene data show CDR1 as MNHEY and CDR2 as SMNVEV (reference sequence). V lost 2 bases to trimming and J lost 0 bases, with 13 bases between them. CDR3 sequence reads: CASSLRVGQDQETQYF. In DNA form, the CDR3 reads TGTGCCAGCAGTTTAAGGGTGGGGCAGGACCAAGAGACCCAGTACTTC.

This clone occurred a few times. The J gene is TRBJ1-1, the V gene TRBV19, with TRBD1 identical over 10 bases. The trim removed 5 bases at V and 4 bases at J, leaving 7 bases unmatched. CDR1 is LNHDA, CDR2 SQIVND, per germline (reference sequence). The CDR3 spans 15 residues. CDR3 nucleotides: TGTGCCAGTAGTCCCAGACAGGGGGCAATCACTGAAGCTTTCTTT. This sequence encodes CASSPRQGAITEAFF.

V and J are TRBV19 and TRBJ2-7, with 9 bases fitting TRBD1. The trim removed 6 bases at V and 3 bases at J, leaving 9 bases unmatched. CDR3 length equals 15 residues. The V gene's germline CDR1 is LNHDA and CDR2 SQIVND (reference sequence). CDR3: CASSPTGQGIYEQYF. As DNA, the CDR3 is TGTGCCAGTAGCCCTACGGGACAGGGTATCTACGAGCAGTACTTC.

This chain uses TRBV13 with TRBJ1-1; 7 bases are shared with TRBD1. This CDR3 is built from 14 residues. Germline CDR1 PRHDT, CDR2 FYEKMQ (reference sequence). The V and J ends lost 5 bases and 7 bases, in that order; junction bases with no gene match: 10. CDR3 nucleotides: TGTGCCAGCAGCCCCGGGACAGCGAATTTTGAAGCTTTCTTT. This gives the protein CASSPGTANFEAFF.

The CDR3, as DNA: TGTGCCAGCAGCTTAATGGCGGGGACCGGGGAGCTGTTTTTT. It specifies CASSLMAGTGELFF. The J gene is TRBJ2-2, the V gene TRBV7-2; weak D call: TRBD2 (6 bases). The germline V gene encodes CDR1 SGHTA and CDR2 FQGNSA. V was pared by 2 bases and J by 5 bases, with 9 bases between. The CDR3 runs to 14 residues.

The CDR3 loop is CASSLGAIYEQYF. The CDR3 DNA is TGTGCCAGCAGCTTAGGGGCTATCTACGAGCAGTACTTC. This chain joins TRBV11-2 and TRBJ2-7; unclear D gene. V dropped 1 base and J dropped 3 bases, with 7 bases sitting between them. This CDR3 has 13 amino acids. CDR1 and CDR2 (germline): SGHAT, FQNNGV.

The genes are TRBV5-8 and TRBJ2-6, with 7 positions matching TRBD1. The V and J ends lost 0 bases and 4 bases, in that order; junction bases with no gene match: 10. The CDR3 length is 18 residues. Germline-derived CDR1 and CDR2 are SGHTS and YDEGEE. This CDR3 is CASSLERGRLTGANVLTF. The CDR3 coding sequence is TGTGCCAGCAGCTTGGAAAGGGGGCGCTTAACCGGGGCCAACGTCCTGACTTTC. The full variable domain, with the rest looked up from reference TRBV5-8 and TRBJ2-6, is EAGVTQSPTHLIKTRGQQATLRCSPISGHTSVYWYQQALGLGLQFLLWYDEGEERNRGNFPPRFSGRQFPNYSSELNVNALELEDSALYLCASSLERGRLTGANVLTFGAGSRLTVL.

Notes on this clone: The junction differs from germline at one of its ends, possibly a read error. The V gene is TRBV7-9, the J gene TRBJ2-2; 7 bases agree with TRBD1. Germline lookup yields CDR1 SEHNR and CDR2 FQNEAQ (reference sequence). The CDR3 has 16 amino acids. CDR3 DNA: TGTTCCAGCAGCCGCTTCGACAGGGAAATTTCCGGGGAGCTGTTTTTT. Protein sequence: CSSSRFDREISGELFF.

This clone was recorded only once. This sequence joins TRBV7-2 and TRBJ2-5, with D possibly TRBD2 on 6 matching bases. The V and J ends lost 1 base and 5 bases respectively, with 14 bases between them. Germline CDR1 and CDR2: SGHTA and FQGNSA. The CDR3 covers 15 residues. DNA for the CDR3: TGTGCCAGCAGCTTAGTTTTGGGGAGCGGGGAGACCCAGTACTTC. Translated: CASSLVLGSGETQYF.

The chain joins TRBV6-1 to TRBJ2-7; 7 nucleotides agree with TRBD2. V lost 3 bases, J lost 0 bases, and 8 bases stayed unmatched. In germline, CDR1 is MNHNS, CDR2 SASEGT. This CDR3 contains 16 residues. The CDR3 sequence is CASSEFGGDRSYEQYF. The CDR3 DNA reads as TGTGCCAGCAGTGAGTTTGGGGGGGACCGCTCCTACGAGCAGTACTTC.

This sequence joins TRBV7-2 and TRBJ1-1; D uncertain. Trimming left V 1 base short and J 1 base short, with 7 bases between. The CDR3 totals 14 residues. The germline gives CDR1 SGHTA, CDR2 FQGNSA. The CDR3 sequence is CASSLVRENTEAFF. The CDR3 bases are TGTGCCAGCAGCTTAGTTCGCGAGAACACTGAAGCTTTCTTT.

The V gene is TRBV7-2, the J gene TRBJ2-7; 8 bases are shared with TRBD2. Germline V CDR1 and CDR2: SGHTA, FQGNSA. This CDR3 has 16 amino acids. Trimming took 4 bases from V and 2 from J; bases not matched to a gene: 10. This CDR3 reads CASSSRLAGTTYEQYF. The CDR3 bases are TGTGCCAGCAGCTCTAGGTTAGCGGGGACAACCTACGAGCAGTACTTC.

The genes are TRBV5-4 and TRBJ2-1; the match to TRBD2 covers 14 bases. The J segment lost 0 bases and the V segment lost 4 bases, leaving 6 bases of the junction unmatched. The CDR3 runs 18 residues. The germline V gene encodes CDR1 SGHNT and CDR2 YYREEE (reference sequence). As DNA, the CDR3 is TGTGCCAGCAGCACGGGACTAGCGGGGGCCAGCTCCTACAATGAGCAGTTCTTC. Its translation: CASSTGLAGASSYNEQFF.

The CDR3 here is CASYKRGGTYEQYF. Written as DNA, the CDR3 is TGTGCCAGCTACAAAAGGGGAGGGACCTACGAGCAGTACTTC. The V call is TRBV13, the J call TRBJ2-7; 7 bases line up with TRBD2. Trimming removed 8 bases from V and 2 bases from J; junction bases left unmatched: 9. CDR3 length: 14 residues. Germline V gene data show CDR1 as PRHDT and CDR2 as FYEKMQ (reference sequence).

This clone has more than one count but fewer than ten. V gene TRBV15 combines with J gene TRBJ1-1; a weak D match, TRBD1 (6 bases). The CDR3 contains 14 residues. Trimming took off 3 bases at V and 1 base at J, with 9 bases between the two ends. Germline lookup yields CDR1 LNHNV and CDR2 YYDKDF (reference sequence). The CDR3 DNA is TGTGCCACCAGCAGCTCGGACAGGAACACTGAAGCTTTCTTT. Protein: CATSSSDRNTEAFF.

V usage is TRBV7-2 and J usage is TRBJ2-1; D might be TRBD1 (5 bases). The CDR3 covers 12 residues. Deletions cut 3 bases from V and 9 bases from J, with 9 bases between. The germline V gene encodes CDR1 SGHTA and CDR2 FQGNSA. CDR3 sequence: CASSFRASEQFF. The CDR3 DNA reads TGTGCCAGCAGCTTCAGGGCTTCTGAGCAGTTCTTC.

The chain joins TRBV6-5 to TRBJ2-7, with 9 positions matching TRBD1. Germline loops: CDR1 MNHEY, CDR2 SVGAGI. The CDR3 is made up of 15 amino acids. Unmatched junction bases numbered 5, after V lost 1 base and J lost 4 bases. The CDR3 DNA sequence: TGTGCCAGCAGTTACTATACAGGGGGCTTATACGAGCAGTACTTC. Translation: CASSYYTGGLYEQYF.

The chain has TRBV7-3 and TRBJ2-2, with unresolved D. The ends were cut back, 5 bases at V and 0 bases at J, with 7 bases in the middle. Germline V lookup: CDR1 SGHTA, CDR2 FQGTGA. The CDR3 has 14 residues. The CDR3 bases are TGTGCCAGCAGCCAGAACCCGAACACCGGGGAGCTGTTTTTT. Translation: CASSQNPNTGELFF. The whole variable domain, filled in from reference TRBV7-3 and TRBJ2-2, reads GAGVSQTPSNKVTEKGKYVELRCDPISGHTALYWYRQSLGQGPEFLIYFQGTGAADDSGLPNDRFFAVRPEGSVSTLKIQRTERGDSAVYLCASSQNPNTGELFFGEGSRLTVL.

CDR3 nucleotides: TGTGCCAGCAGCCATCCCTCCCTTAGACTAGCGGGGGACGGAAGTGAGCAGTTCTTC. It codes for CASSHPSLRLAGDGSEQFF. The chain employs TRBV7-2 and TRBJ2-1, with 12 bases lining up with TRBD2. The V segment lost 5 bases and the J segment 9 bases; nucleotides outside the gene matches: 20. There are 19 residues in the CDR3. Germline CDR1 and CDR2: SGHTA and FQGNSA.

The J gene is TRBJ1-1, the V gene TRBV2; D not resolved. CDR1 and CDR2 from the germline V gene are SNHLY and FYNNEI. V dropped 7 bases and J dropped 3 bases, with 24 bases sitting between them. The CDR3 covers 17 residues. The CDR3 reads CASIRRWGSGKDTEAFF. CDR3 DNA sequence: TGTGCCAGCATCCGGAGGTGGGGATCGGGTAAGGACACTGAAGCTTTCTTT.

V gene TRBV5-1 combines with J gene TRBJ2-7, with 9 positions matching TRBD1. Germline lookup yields CDR1 SGHRS and CDR2 YFSETQ. This CDR3 has 16 residues. The ends lost 4 bases at V and 6 bases at J; junction bases unmatched: 14. CDR3 in amino acids: CASSSIPPGQGGEQYF. The CDR3 coding sequence is TGCGCCAGCAGCAGCATTCCCCCGGGACAGGGTGGCGAGCAGTACTTC.

This clone showed up just once. The V and J genes are TRBV18 and TRBJ2-2; D ambiguous. The CDR3 contains 13 residues. V was pared by 3 bases and J by 5 bases, with 7 bases between. CDR1 is KGHSH and CDR2 is LQKENI in the germline V gene. DNA of the CDR3: TGTGCCAGCTCACCTCCCGTAACCGGGGAGCTGTTTTTT. It yields the protein CASSPPVTGELFF.

V usage is TRBV7-2 and J usage is TRBJ2-1, with 7 nucleotides matching TRBD1. CDR1 SGHTA and CDR2 FQGNSA come from the germline V gene. The V gene end was trimmed by 4 bases and the J gene end by 8 bases; junction bases not matched to a gene: 8. CDR3 length: 14 amino acids. In DNA form, the CDR3 reads TGTGCCAGCAGCTGGGCAGGGGGTAGCGATGAGCAGTTCTTC. It specifies CASSWAGGSDEQFF.

This rearrangement joins TRBV5-1 to TRBJ2-3; possibly TRBD2 for D (6 bases). This CDR3 spans 14 amino acids. Per germline, CDR1 SGHRS and CDR2 YFSETQ. The V end was cut by 3 bases, the J end by 2 bases, with 10 bases between. CDR3 coding DNA: TGCGCCAGCAGCTCTCTAGCGCACACAGATACGCAGTATTTT. Protein sequence: CASSSLAHTDTQYF. The full variable domain, with the rest looked up from reference TRBV5-1 and TRBJ2-3, is KAGVTQTPRYLIKTRGQQVTLSCSPISGHRSVSWYQQTPGQGLQFLFEYFSETQRNKGNFPGRFSGRQFSNSRSEMNVSTLELGDSALYLCASSSLAHTDTQYFGPGTRLTVL.

The V gene is TRBV11-3, the J gene TRBJ2-5; 10 nucleotides agree with TRBD1. The end of the DNA is better explained by TRBJ2-7, so the J call may be wrong. The CDR3 spans 14 residues. Germline lookup yields CDR1 SGHNT and CDR2 YENEEA. CDR3 protein: CASSYGQGAYEQYF. The DNA of the CDR3 is TGTGCCAGCAGCTACGGACAGGGGGCCTACGAGCAGTACTTC.